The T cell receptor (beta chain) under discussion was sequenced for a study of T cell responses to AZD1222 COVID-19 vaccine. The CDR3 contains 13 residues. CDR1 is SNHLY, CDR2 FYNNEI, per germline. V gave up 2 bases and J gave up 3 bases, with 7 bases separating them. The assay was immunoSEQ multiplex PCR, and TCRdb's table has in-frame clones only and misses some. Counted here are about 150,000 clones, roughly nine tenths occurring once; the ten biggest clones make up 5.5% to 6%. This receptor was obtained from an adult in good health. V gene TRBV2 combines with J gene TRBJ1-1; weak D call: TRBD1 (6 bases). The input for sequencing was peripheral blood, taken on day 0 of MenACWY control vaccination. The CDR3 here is CASSETGYTEAFF. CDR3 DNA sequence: TGTGCCAGCAGTGAAACAGGGTACACTGAAGCTTTCTTT.